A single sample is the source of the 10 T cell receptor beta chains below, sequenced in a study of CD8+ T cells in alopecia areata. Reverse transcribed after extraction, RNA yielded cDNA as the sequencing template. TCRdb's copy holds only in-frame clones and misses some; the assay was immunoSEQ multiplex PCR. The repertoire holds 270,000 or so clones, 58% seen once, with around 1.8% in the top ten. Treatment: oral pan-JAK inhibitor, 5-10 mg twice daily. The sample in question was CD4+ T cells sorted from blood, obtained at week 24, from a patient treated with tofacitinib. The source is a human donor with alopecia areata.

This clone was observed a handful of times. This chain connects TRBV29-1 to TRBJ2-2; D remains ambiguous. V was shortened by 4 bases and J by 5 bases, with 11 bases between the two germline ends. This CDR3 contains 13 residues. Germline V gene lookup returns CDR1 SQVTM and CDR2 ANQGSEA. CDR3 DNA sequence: TGCAGCGTTGGACAATTAGCTACCGGGGAGCTGTTTTTT. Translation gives CSVGQLATGELFF.

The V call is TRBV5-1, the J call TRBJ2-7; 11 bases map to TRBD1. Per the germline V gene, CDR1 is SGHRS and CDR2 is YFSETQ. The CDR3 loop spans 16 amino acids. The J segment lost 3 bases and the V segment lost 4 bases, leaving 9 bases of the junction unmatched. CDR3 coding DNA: TGCGCCAGCAGCCCCCACCCCGGGACAGGGGGCTACGAGCAGTACTTC. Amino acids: CASSPHPGTGGYEQYF.

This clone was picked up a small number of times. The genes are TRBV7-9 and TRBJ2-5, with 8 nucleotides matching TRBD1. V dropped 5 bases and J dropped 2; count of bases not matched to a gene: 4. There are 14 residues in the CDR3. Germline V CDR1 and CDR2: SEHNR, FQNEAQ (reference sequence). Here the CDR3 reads CASSLGTGQETQYF. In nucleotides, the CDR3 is TGTGCCAGCAGCCTCGGGACAGGACAAGAGACCCAGTACTTC.

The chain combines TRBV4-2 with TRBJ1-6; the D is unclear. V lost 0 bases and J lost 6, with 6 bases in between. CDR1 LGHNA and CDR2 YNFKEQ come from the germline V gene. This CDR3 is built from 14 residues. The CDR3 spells CASSQEVLNSPLHF. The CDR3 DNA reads TGTGCCAGCAGCCAAGAGGTCCTTAATTCACCCCTCCACTTT.

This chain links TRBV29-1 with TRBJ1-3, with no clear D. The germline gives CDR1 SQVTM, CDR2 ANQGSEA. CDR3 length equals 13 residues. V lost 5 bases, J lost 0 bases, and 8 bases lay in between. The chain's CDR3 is CSVTLISGNTIYF. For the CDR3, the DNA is TGCAGCGTTACTTTAATCTCTGGAAACACCATATATTTT.

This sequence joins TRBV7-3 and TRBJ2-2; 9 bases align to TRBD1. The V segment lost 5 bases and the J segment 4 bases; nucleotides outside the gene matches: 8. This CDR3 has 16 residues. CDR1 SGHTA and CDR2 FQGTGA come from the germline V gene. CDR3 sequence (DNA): TGTGCCAGCAGCGTTGGACAGGGGAGTTTCACCGGGGAGCTGTTTTTT. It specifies CASSVGQGSFTGELFF.

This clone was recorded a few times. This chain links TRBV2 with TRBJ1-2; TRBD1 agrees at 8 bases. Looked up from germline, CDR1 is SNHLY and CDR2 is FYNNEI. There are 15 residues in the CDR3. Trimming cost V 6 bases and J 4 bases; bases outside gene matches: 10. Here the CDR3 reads CASRPGQGVPYGYTF. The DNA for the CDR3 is TGTGCCAGCAGACCCGGACAGGGTGTGCCCTATGGCTACACCTTC.

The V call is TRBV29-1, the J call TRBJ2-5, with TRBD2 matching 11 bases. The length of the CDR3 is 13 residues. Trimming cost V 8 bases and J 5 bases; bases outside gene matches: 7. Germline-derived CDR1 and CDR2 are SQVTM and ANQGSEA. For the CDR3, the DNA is TGCAGCTTTGTCTCTAGCGGGGGGGAGACCCAGTACTTC. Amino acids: CSFVSSGGETQYF.

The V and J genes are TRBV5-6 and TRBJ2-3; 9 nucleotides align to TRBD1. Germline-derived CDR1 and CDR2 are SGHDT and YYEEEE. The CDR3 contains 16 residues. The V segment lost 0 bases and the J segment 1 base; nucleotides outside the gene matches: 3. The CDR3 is CASSLGGQGRTDTQYF. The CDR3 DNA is TGTGCCAGCAGCTTGGGGGGACAGGGCCGCACAGATACGCAGTATTTT.

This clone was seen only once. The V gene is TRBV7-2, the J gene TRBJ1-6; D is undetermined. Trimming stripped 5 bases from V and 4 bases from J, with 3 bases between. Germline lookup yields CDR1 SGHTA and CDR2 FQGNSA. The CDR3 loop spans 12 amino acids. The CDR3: CASSIYNSPLHF. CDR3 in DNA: TGTGCCAGCAGCATATATAATTCACCCCTCCACTTT.